The clone carrying this T cell receptor (beta chain) was counted at least ten times. Antigen specificity is unknown. cDNA was made by 5'RACE with 10-nucleotide random UMIs. MiXCR, applied by TCRdb to the 5' RACE reads, yields one record per CDR3 protein. The table lists roughly 98,000 distinct CDR3 sequences, over 10% of them singletons. The record originates from a study of neurological immune-mediated disorders. General study results and limits: The most TCR clonal expansion was seen in HTLV-1-associated myelopathy, and the least was seen in multiple sclerosis, which fell below healthy controls.

The time point is: longitudinal time-point 2. The study built unsorted libraries from 2 million PBMCs kept at -80 C. The CDR3 is made up of 14 amino acids. Trimming took 3 bases from V and 6 from J, leaving 14 bases between them. The TCR was taken from a female donor with HTLV-1-associated myelopathy (HAM/TSP). The rearrangement uses TRBV12-3 or TRBV12-4 and TRBJ1-1; D is uncertain. The sample comprised PBMCs. This CDR3 reads CASSLSAATAEAFF. The CDR3 DNA follows: TGTGCCAGCAGTTTGTCTGCAGCCACCGCTGAAGCTTTCTTT.